This TCR beta chain derives from a study of cytomegalovirus exposure and HLA in healthy donors. This clone is a singleton in its sample. Per the germline V gene, CDR1 is MNHGY and CDR2 is SVAAGI. The CDR3 sequence is 15 residues long. The V gene lost 10 bases and the J gene lost 2 bases, with 17 bases spanning the gap. Measured with immunoSEQ multiplex PCR; TCRdb has only the in-frame clones, and not every one. The table includes about 400,000 clones, just over 85% detected once. Separate from the 666-subject first cohort, the approximately 120-subject validation cohort was the one that the donors belonged to.

This clonotype originated in a woman under 30 in good health and CMV-seronegative. Material for sequencing was PBMCs. The chain employs TRBV6-9 and TRBJ1-4; no definite D call. CDR3 sequence (DNA): TGTGCCACCCGGATGACGGGGATGACTAATGAAAAACTGTTTTTT. It is translated as CATRMTGMTNEKLFF.